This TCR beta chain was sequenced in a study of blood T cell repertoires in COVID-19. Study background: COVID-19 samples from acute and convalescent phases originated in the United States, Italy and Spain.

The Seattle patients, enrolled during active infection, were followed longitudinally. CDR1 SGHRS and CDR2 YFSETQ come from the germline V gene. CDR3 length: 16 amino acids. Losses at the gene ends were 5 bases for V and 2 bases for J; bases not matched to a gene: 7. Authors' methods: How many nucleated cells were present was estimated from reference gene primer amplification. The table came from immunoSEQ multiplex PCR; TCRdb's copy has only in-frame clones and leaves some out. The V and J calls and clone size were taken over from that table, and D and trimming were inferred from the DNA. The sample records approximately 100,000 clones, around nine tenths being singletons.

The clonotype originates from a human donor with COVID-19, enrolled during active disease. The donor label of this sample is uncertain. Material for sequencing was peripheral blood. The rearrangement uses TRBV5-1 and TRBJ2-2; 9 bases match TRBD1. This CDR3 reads CASRIGTGSNTGELFF. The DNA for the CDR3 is TGCGCCAGCAGAATTGGGACAGGGTCAAACACCGGGGAGCTGTTTTTT.